This note documents a single TCR beta chain sequence. The antigen is unknown. This record belongs to a study of regulatory and conventional T cells in RAG deficiency. The method was immunoSEQ multiplex PCR; TCRdb's version includes in-frame clones alone and lacks a portion of them. The repertoire holds tens of thousands of clones, with 90% to 95% as singletons. The study's findings and limits: These Omenn syndrome Treg sorts may hold peripherally activated cells instead. Treg unique TCR beta sequences were 90 to 100-fold fewer in Omenn syndrome and CID/AS patients than controls.

Blood CD4+ CD25-high CD127-low regulatory T cells supplied the genomic DNA template. In addition, the sample was reused for a study of regulatory T cells. From that study: The PCR used 52 TRBV and 13 TRBJ primers.

The TCR comes from a human donor in good health. The material sequenced was Tregs sorted from blood.

The CDR3 reads CASSLWSGEAFF. The CDR3 DNA sequence: TGCGCCAGCAGCTTGTGGTCAGGGGAAGCTTTCTTT. The rearrangement joins TRBV5-1 to TRBJ1-1; a possible D gene is TRBD1 (5 bases). Trimming shortened V by 1 base and J by 8 bases, and 9 bases separated the two germline ends. There are 12 residues in the CDR3. Germline V gene sequence: CDR1 SGHRS, CDR2 YFSETQ. Using reference TRBV5-1 and TRBJ1-1 for the parts outside the CDR3, the full variable domain is KAGVTQTPRYLIKTRGQQVTLSCSPISGHRSVSWYQQTPGQGLQFLFEYFSETQRNKGNFPGRFSGRQFSNSRSEMNVSTLELGDSALYLCASSLWSGEAFFGQGTRLTVV.